Given below is one T cell receptor beta chain in context. Its matching antigen is unknown. Germline V gives CDR1 MNHEY, CDR2 SMNVEV (reference sequence). The trim removed 9 bases at V and 8 bases at J, leaving 3 bases unmatched. The CDR3 has 13 residues. A multiplex PCR was run with 60 Vbeta primers and 13 Jbeta primers. In the authors' workflow: Tens of millions of unique TCR beta chains, roughly 11 million of them shared, were counted by a later analysis. Data came from immunoSEQ multiplex PCR; TCRdb stores just in-frame clones and leaves some out. The V and J calls and clone size come from that table; D and trimming were worked out from the DNA. The repertoire holds around 100,000 clones, with around 66% as singletons. The sample comes from a study of cytomegalovirus exposure and HLA in healthy donors. Overall study results and limits: An analysis was carried out at a later point. It showed that HLA-associated TCR beta chains were more clonally expanded than equally common non-associated chains. Three CMV-associated chains proved CMV antigen-specific in vitro.

The J gene is TRBJ2-1, the V gene TRBV27; 14 bases are shared with TRBD2. This clonotype was sampled from a man in his thirties or forties in good health and CMV-seronegative. Source material: PBMCs. The CDR3 sequence: CASRGLAGDEQFF. The CDR3 DNA is TGTGCCAGTAGGGGACTAGCGGGAGATGAGCAGTTCTTC.